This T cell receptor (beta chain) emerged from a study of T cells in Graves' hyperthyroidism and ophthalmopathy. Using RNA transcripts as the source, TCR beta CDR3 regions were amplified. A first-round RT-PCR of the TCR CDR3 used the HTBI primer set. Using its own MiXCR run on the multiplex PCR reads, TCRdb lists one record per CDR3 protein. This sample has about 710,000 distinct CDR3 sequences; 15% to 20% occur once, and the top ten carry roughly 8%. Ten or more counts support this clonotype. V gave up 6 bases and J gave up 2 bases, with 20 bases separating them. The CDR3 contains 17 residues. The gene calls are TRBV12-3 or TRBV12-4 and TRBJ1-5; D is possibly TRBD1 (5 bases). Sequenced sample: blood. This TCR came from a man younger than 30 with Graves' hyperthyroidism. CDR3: CASSPPGGLVGNQPQHF. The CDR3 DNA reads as TGTGCCAGCAGCCCACCCGGGGGTCTCGTGGGCAATCAGCCCCAGCATTTT.